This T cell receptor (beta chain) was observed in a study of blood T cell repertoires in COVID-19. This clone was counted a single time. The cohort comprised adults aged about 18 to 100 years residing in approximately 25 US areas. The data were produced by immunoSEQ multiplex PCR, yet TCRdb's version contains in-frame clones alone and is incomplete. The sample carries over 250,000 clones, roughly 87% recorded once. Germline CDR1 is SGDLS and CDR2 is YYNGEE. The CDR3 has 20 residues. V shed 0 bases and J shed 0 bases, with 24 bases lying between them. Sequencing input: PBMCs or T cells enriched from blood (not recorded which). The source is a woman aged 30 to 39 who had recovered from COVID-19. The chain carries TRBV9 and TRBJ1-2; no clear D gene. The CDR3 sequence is CASSVASGGFTNIANYGYTF. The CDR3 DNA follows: TGTGCCAGCAGCGTAGCGAGTGGCGGATTTACCAATATAGCTAACTATGGCTACACCTTC.